The sequence of this TCR beta chain was determined in a study of response to subunit inactivated influenza vaccine. This clonotype was counted at least ten times. What it binds is unknown. MiXCR was run by TCRdb on the RT-PCR reads, yielding one entry per CDR3 protein. The sample lists 500,000 to 750,000 distinct CDR3 sequences, approximately 14% occurring once. Study observations and caveats: After each seasonal influenza vaccination, few new T cells are recruited, the authors suggested.

V shed 5 bases and J shed 10 bases, with 24 bases lying between them. CDR1 and CDR2 from the germline V gene are DFQATT and SNEGSKA (reference sequence). This CDR3 region has 15 residues. The sequence derives from a man in his forties or fifties who received an inactivated influenza vaccine. The V call is TRBV20-1, the J call TRBJ2-1; a weak D match, TRBD2 (6 bases). This specimen consisted of PBMCs from blood, obtained 12 days after vaccination. The CDR3 region is CSALATALGTLEQFF. The CDR3 DNA sequence: TGCAGTGCTCTAGCGACAGCTTTGGGTACTTTAGAGCAGTTCTTC.